This T cell receptor (beta chain) is from a study of OX40 agonist ivuxolimab in advanced cancers. Study-level results: Doses of 0.1 to 3.0 mg/kg were accompanied by clonal expansion of CD4+ and CD8+ blood T cells by week 6. The study found among the lowest clonal expansion in partial responders at 0.1-3.0 mg/kg.

Measured with immunoSEQ multiplex PCR; TCRdb has only the in-frame clones, and not every one. The profile shows approximately 30,000 clones, 81% of them singletons. Regarding this clone: Its antigen is undetermined.

V lost 1 base to trimming and J lost 4 bases, with 14 bases between them. The germline V gene encodes CDR1 SGHTS and CDR2 YDEGEE. The CDR3 is 15 residues long. Autoimmune disease history or systemic immunosuppression excluded patients. The receptor's source is an adult with an advanced solid tumor such as melanoma, head and neck, liver or kidney cancer. Sequencing used CD4+ or CD8+ T cells sorted from blood, obtained in a trial of the OX40 agonist ivuxolimab. V and J are TRBV5-8 and TRBJ1-2; D uncertain. This chain's CDR3 is CASSLPGIGGYGYTF. The CDR3 nucleotides read TGTGCCAGCAGCTTGCCTGGGATAGGCGGCTATGGCTACACCTTC.